This record concerns one T cell receptor beta chain sequence. The target antigen is unknown. This sample holds PBMCs from 8.5 to 10 ml fresh peripheral blood. The data originate from a study of T cells in Graves' hyperthyroidism and ophthalmopathy. The CDR3 spans 19 residues. V lost 4 bases and J lost 3; bases outside the gene matches: 20. Germline CDR1 is LGHDT and CDR2 is YNNKEL (reference sequence). Study observations and caveats: Most thyroid clonotypes expanded above 0.001 were also detected in blood.

TCR beta CDR3 regions were amplified from RNA. TCR CDR3 regions were first amplified by RT-PCR with HTBI primers. One entry per CDR3 protein results from TCRdb running MiXCR on the multiplex PCR reads. The sample gives roughly 500,000 distinct CDR3 sequences, approximately 25% of which show up once; about 10% is in the top ten. The source of this sequence is a woman aged 25-40 years with Graves' ophthalmopathy. Sequenced material: blood. J is TRBJ1-1 and V is TRBV3-1, with 7 nucleotides matching TRBD1. CDR3: CASSLCWTGTPLTDTEAFF. CDR3 nucleotides: TGTGCCAGCAGCCTATGTTGGACAGGCACCCCCCTTACGGACACTGAAGCTTTCTTT.